The T cell receptor beta chain described here comes from a study of blood T cell repertoires in COVID-19. Study in general: Samples representing acute and convalescent COVID-19 were sourced from the United States, Italy and Spain.

Under the authors' procedure: Reference gene primer amplification in the assay estimated nucleated cell counts. Data came from immunoSEQ multiplex PCR; TCRdb stores just in-frame clones and leaves some out. Clone size and V and J calls were adopted from that table, with D and trimming inferred from the DNA. Among about 160,000 clones, around 80% were seen once, and the ten largest hold 3.4%. Germline CDR1 SGHRS, CDR2 YFSETQ. The CDR3 is made up of 17 amino acids. The ends were cut back, 1 base at V and 2 bases at J, with 18 bases in the middle. Recruits, aged about 18 to 100 years, lived in 25 or so US areas. Each recovered donor of Cohort 3 presented with two negative PCRs, clearance, or symptom resolution.

The source is a woman aged 60-70 years who had recovered from COVID-19. This sequence joins TRBV5-1 and TRBJ1-2; tentatively, D is TRBD1 (6 bases). Sample: PBMCs or T cells enriched from blood (not recorded which). The CDR3 reads CASSLKFAGAKNYGYTF. The CDR3 region has the DNA TGCGCCAGCAGCTTGAAGTTCGCAGGGGCGAAGAACTATGGCTACACCTTC.